This T cell receptor (beta chain) was sequenced during a study of Ad26.COV2.S vaccination and SARS-CoV-2 variants. Study-wide context: Donor was assigned to the Ad26.COV2.S arm of trial COV1001. Participants got Ad26.COV2.S intramuscularly, once or twice 56 days apart.

Treatment in this sample: around 19 received Ad26.COV2.S at low or high dose, single or two shots; roughly five received placebo; per-sample allocation not given. At day 63 after the first vaccine or placebo injection, samples were drawn. Immunization relied on an Ad26 vector, which expressed Wuhan-strain SARS-CoV-2 spike. Profiling relied on immunoSEQ multiplex PCR, and the TCRdb table lists in-frame clones only, not all of them. The sample contains 320,000 or so clones, 85% to 90% of which appear only once. This clonotype was sampled from a person between 18 and 59 years old who received the Ad26.COV2.S COVID-19 vaccine or a placebo. The sequences come from peripheral blood, collected in a trial of Ad26.COV2.S vaccine versus placebo.

The CDR3 DNA reads TGTGCCAGCAGTGACGGGGCCTCCAATGAGCAGTTCTTC. Translating it yields CASSDGASNEQFF. V and J are TRBV6-4 and TRBJ2-1, with a weak D call TRBD1 (5 bases). The CDR3 sequence is 13 residues long. The germline gives CDR1 MRHNA, CDR2 SNTAGT. Trimming took 2 bases from V and 6 from J, leaving 8 bases between them.